Shown below are 17 T cell receptor beta chains from a single sample sequenced in a study of CD8 T cells in Susac syndrome. Reverse transcription used about 0.45 to 1 ug RNA and random hexamers. Each CDR3 protein is one row after TCRdb ran MiXCR on the immunoSEQ multiplex PCR reads. Of approximately 220,000 distinct CDR3 sequences in the sample, approximately 95% were seen once. Sequenced input: CD4+ T cells from PBMCs. These receptors all stem from a human donor with multiple sclerosis.

This chain connects TRBV25-1 to TRBJ1-3; D is uncertain. Germline-derived CDR1 and CDR2 are MGHDK and SYGVNS. V lost 3 bases and J 3 bases, leaving 9 bases between the germline ends. The length of the CDR3 is 14 residues. The CDR3 here is CASSDSTIGNTIYF. In nucleotides, the CDR3 is TGTGCCAGCAGTGACTCAACGATTGGAAACACCATATATTTT.

This chain joins TRBV5-1 and TRBJ1-2, with no clear D. Trimming removed 4 bases from V and 6 bases from J, with 13 bases in between. In germline, CDR1 is SGHRS, CDR2 YFSETQ. CDR3 size: 13 residues. This CDR3 is CASSLDGQNGYTF. In nucleotides, the CDR3 is TGCGCCAGCAGCCTGGACGGGCAGAATGGCTACACCTTC.

The J gene is TRBJ1-2, the V gene TRBV3-1; tentatively, D is TRBD1 (5 bases). This CDR3 comprises 13 residues. Germline V gene data show CDR1 as LGHDT and CDR2 as YNNKEL (reference sequence). V was trimmed by 2 bases and J by 8 bases, leaving 12 bases between them. The CDR3 nucleotides are TGTGCCAGCAGCCAATTTCAGGGCGGGGGCTACACCTTC. Translated: CASSQFQGGGYTF.

In its sample, this clonotype was seen once. The chain combines TRBV6-4 with TRBJ2-1; D may be TRBD1 (6 bases). This CDR3 comprises 14 residues. V gave up 7 bases and J gave up 4 bases, with 14 bases separating them. CDR1 and CDR2 from the germline V gene are MRHNA and SNTAGT. The CDR3 DNA follows: TGTGCCAGCAACGGCAGGGGACCATACAATGAGCAGTTCTTC. This translates into CASNGRGPYNEQFF.

This clonotype appeared a single time. The rearrangement joins TRBV30 to TRBJ1-5; TRBD1 agrees at 7 bases. CDR3 length equals 13 residues. The germline CDR1 and CDR2 sequences are GTSNPN and SVGIG (reference sequence). Trimming cost V 2 bases and J 5 bases; bases outside gene matches: 3. The CDR3 protein is CAWSSGGYQPQHF. CDR3 nucleotides: TGTGCCTGGAGTTCAGGGGGGTATCAGCCCCAGCATTTT.

This rearrangement joins TRBV13 to TRBJ2-1, with D perhaps matching TRBD1 or TRBD2 (6 bases each). V was cut by 5 bases and J by 4 bases, with 21 bases left in between. The V gene's germline CDR1 is PRHDT and CDR2 FYEKMQ (reference sequence). The CDR3 runs 17 residues. CDR3 nucleotides: TGTGCCAGCAGCCCATCCAGGTGGTCGGGGGCTTACAATGAGCAGTTCTTC. This gives the protein CASSPSRWSGAYNEQFF. Full variable domain (missing parts from reference TRBV13 and TRBJ2-1): AAGVIQSPRHLIKEKRETATLKCYPIPRHDTVYWYQQGPGQDPQFLISFYEKMQSDKGSIPDRFSAQQFSDYHSELNMSSLELGDSALYFCASSPSRWSGAYNEQFFGPGTRLTVL.

The gene calls are TRBV7-9 and TRBJ2-3, with D tentatively TRBD2 (5 bases). This CDR3 contains 13 residues. Per the germline V gene, CDR1 is SEHNR and CDR2 is FQNEAQ (reference sequence). V shed 5 bases and J shed 7 bases, with 13 bases lying between them. This chain's CDR3 is CASSQEAANTQYF. The CDR3 bases are TGTGCCAGCAGCCAGGAGGCGGCTAATACGCAGTATTTT. The full variable domain, rest sourced from reference TRBV7-9 and TRBJ2-3, is DTGVSQNPRHKITKRGQNVTFRCDPISEHNRLYWYRQTLGQGPEFLTYFQNEAQLEKSRLLSDRFSAERPKGSFSTLEIQRTEQGDSAMYLCASSQEAANTQYFGPGTRLTVL.

The gene calls are TRBV20-1 and TRBJ1-1; D might be TRBD1 (6 bases). Germline-derived CDR1 and CDR2 are DFQATT and SNEGSKA (reference sequence). This CDR3 region has 14 residues. The germline V and J ends were trimmed by 1 base and 0 bases, with 9 bases remaining between them. CDR3 in DNA: TGCAGTGCTAGAGGTGGACAGTTGAACACTGAAGCTTTCTTT. Protein: CSARGGQLNTEAFF.

As to this clonotype: Compared with germline, one end of the junction differs, possibly owing to a read error. This chain uses TRBV6-2 or TRBV6-3 with TRBJ1-1; no definite D call. Germline CDR1 and CDR2: MNHEY and SVGEGT. CDR3 length equals 14 residues. The CDR3 nucleotides are TGTGTCAGCAGTTACCCTACACCGAACACTGAAGCTTTCTTT. The encoded protein is CVSSYPTPNTEAFF.

CDR3 protein: CAWDRNEKLFF. CDR3 sequence (DNA): TGTGCCTGGGATAGAAATGAAAAACTGTTTTTT. V gene TRBV30 combines with J gene TRBJ1-4; D remains unclear. V lost 5 bases to trimming and J lost 5 bases, with 6 bases between them. CDR1 GTSNPN and CDR2 SVGIG come from the germline V gene (reference sequence). CDR3 length: 11 residues.

The chain recombines TRBV25-1 with TRBJ1-5; unclear D gene. Germline CDR1 is MGHDK and CDR2 is SYGVNS. The V gene lost 0 bases and the J gene lost 4 bases, with 7 bases spanning the gap. The CDR3 is 14 amino acids. The CDR3 DNA is TGTGCCAGCAGTGAATACGGGGAGAATCAGCCCCAGCATTTT. It encodes CASSEYGENQPQHF. Together with reference TRBV25-1 and TRBJ1-5, the CDR3 gives the full variable domain: EADIYQTPRYLVIGTGKKITLECSQTMGHDKMYWYQQDPGMELHLIHYSYGVNSTEKGDLSSESTVSRIRTEHFPLTLESARPSHTSQYLCASSEYGENQPQHFGDGTRLSIL.

V usage is TRBV2 and J usage is TRBJ1-4; D remains unclear. From germline, CDR1 is SNHLY and CDR2 FYNNEI. V shed 7 bases and J shed 5 bases, with 11 bases lying between them. The CDR3 is made up of 13 amino acids. CDR3 region: CASNQWPNEKLFF. Here the CDR3 DNA reads TGTGCCAGCAATCAGTGGCCGAATGAAAAACTGTTTTTT.

CDR3 nucleotide sequence: TGTGCCAGCGGGGGGTCGTGGGACTGGAACTACGAGCAGTACTTC. Amino acids: CASGGSWDWNYEQYF. V is TRBV2 and J is TRBJ2-7, with D perhaps TRBD2 (6 bases). Germline V gene data show CDR1 as SNHLY and CDR2 as FYNNEI. This CDR3 is 15 amino acids long. V was pared by 8 bases and J by 3 bases, with 20 bases between.

This clonotype was observed a handful of times. V usage is TRBV3-1 and J usage is TRBJ2-7; D unclear. In germline, CDR1 is LGHDT, CDR2 YNNKEL (reference sequence). The CDR3 has 11 residues. V was trimmed by 5 bases and J by 3 bases, leaving 5 bases between them. CDR3 protein: CASSGYYEQYF. The CDR3, as DNA: TGTGCCAGCAGCGGCTACTACGAGCAGTACTTC.

The chain uses TRBV18 and TRBJ2-3; D possibly uses TRBD1 or TRBD2 (5 bases each). Germline CDR1 KGHSH, CDR2 LQKENI. V was clipped by 3 bases and J by 0 bases, with 13 bases between them. The CDR3 has 16 amino acids. The CDR3 here is CASSPAGTFSTDTQYF. The CDR3 DNA reads TGTGCCAGCTCACCCGCCGGGACGTTTAGCACAGATACGCAGTATTTT.

This chain joins TRBV10-3 and TRBJ2-7; perhaps TRBD2 as D (5 bases). Between the trimmed V and J ends, which lost 10 bases and 5 bases, there was a span of 18 bases. The CDR3 is 13 residues long. Per the germline V gene, CDR1 is ENHRY and CDR2 is SYGVKD. For the CDR3, the DNA is TGTGCCACCGCCCCGGGAACCGCCAACGAGCAGTACTTC. Encoded protein: CATAPGTANEQYF.

This clonotype was observed a single time. The chain recombines TRBV3-1 with TRBJ1-1; 7 bases map to TRBD1. With V trimmed by 4 bases and J by 5 bases, 4 bases remained unmatched. CDR1 and CDR2 (germline): LGHDT, YNNKEL (reference sequence). This CDR3 has 13 amino acids. In DNA, the CDR3 is TGTGCCAGCAGCCTGGCCAGGGGGACTGAAGCTTTCTTT. As protein: CASSLARGTEAFF.